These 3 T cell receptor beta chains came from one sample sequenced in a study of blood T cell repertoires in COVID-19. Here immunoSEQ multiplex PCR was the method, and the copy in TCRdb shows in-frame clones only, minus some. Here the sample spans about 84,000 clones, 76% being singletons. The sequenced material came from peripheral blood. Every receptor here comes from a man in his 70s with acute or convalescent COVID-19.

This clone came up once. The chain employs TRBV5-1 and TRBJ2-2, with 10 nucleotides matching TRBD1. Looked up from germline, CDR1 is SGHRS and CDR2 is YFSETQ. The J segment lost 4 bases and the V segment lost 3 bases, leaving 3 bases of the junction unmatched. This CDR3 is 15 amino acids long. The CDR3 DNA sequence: TGCGCCAGCAGCTGGGGACAGGGGACCACCGGGGAGCTGTTTTTT. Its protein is CASSWGQGTTGELFF.

CDR3 nucleotide sequence: TGTGCCAGCAGTTTATCCTCCAACAGCTATGGCTACACCTTC. Its translation: CASSLSSNSYGYTF. The genes are TRBV28 and TRBJ1-2; no firm D call. CDR1 and CDR2 from the germline V gene are MDHEN and SYDVKM. V was shortened by 1 base and J by 4 bases, with 10 bases between the two germline ends. The CDR3 consists of 14 residues.

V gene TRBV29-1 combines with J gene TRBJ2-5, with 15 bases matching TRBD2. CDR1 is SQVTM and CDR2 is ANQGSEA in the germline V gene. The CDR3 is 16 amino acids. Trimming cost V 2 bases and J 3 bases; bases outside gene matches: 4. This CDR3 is CSVEPGLAGGEETQYF. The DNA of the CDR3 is TGCAGCGTTGAACCGGGACTAGCGGGAGGTGAAGAGACCCAGTACTTC.